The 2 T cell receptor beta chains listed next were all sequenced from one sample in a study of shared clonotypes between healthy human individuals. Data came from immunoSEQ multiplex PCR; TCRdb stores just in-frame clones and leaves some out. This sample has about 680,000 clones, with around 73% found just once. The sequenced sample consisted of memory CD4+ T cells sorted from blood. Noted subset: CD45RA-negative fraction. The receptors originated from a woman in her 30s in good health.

In DNA form, the CDR3 reads TGTGCCAGCAGGACTAGCGGGAGAACGGCCGAGCAGTACTTC. It is translated as CASRTSGRTAEQYF. The V gene is TRBV2, the J gene TRBJ2-7; 12 bases map to TRBD2. Germline lookup yields CDR1 SNHLY and CDR2 FYNNEI. J lost 6 bases, V lost 6 bases, and 6 bases had no gene match. This CDR3 has 14 residues.

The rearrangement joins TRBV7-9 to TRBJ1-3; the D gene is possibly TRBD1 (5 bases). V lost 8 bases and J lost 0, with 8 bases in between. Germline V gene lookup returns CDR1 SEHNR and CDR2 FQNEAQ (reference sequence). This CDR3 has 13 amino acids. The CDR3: CASWDDSGNTIYF. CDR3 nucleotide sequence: TGTGCCAGCTGGGACGACTCTGGAAACACCATATATTTT.